This TCR beta chain came from a study of CD8 T cells in ankylosing spondylitis. Regarding the study as a whole: Characteristic, it appeared, of ankylosing spondylitis blood was a TCR beta motif of about eight highly homologous variants.

TCRdb ran MiXCR on the 5' RACE reads and lists one entry per CDR3 protein. Of some 71,000 distinct CDR3 sequences in the sample, 5.3% were seen once. This clonotype was seen repeatedly, ten times or more. Antigen specificity is unknown. The receptor's source is a male donor with ankylosing spondylitis or in good health (not recorded which). The material sequenced was blood, either unsorted or a sorted T cell fraction (not recorded which).

This CDR3 is CASSLVTLGYGYTF. CDR3 nucleotide sequence: TGTGCCAGCAGCTTGGTCACCCTAGGCTATGGCTACACCTTC. This sequence joins TRBV7-9 and TRBJ1-2; D is ambiguous. From germline, CDR1 is SEHNR and CDR2 FQNEAQ (reference sequence). Trimming took 3 bases from V and 4 from J, leaving 12 bases between them. The CDR3 runs to 14 residues. Together with reference TRBV7-9 and TRBJ1-2, the CDR3 gives the full variable domain: DTGVSQNPRHKITKRGQNVTFRCDPISEHNRLYWYRQTLGQGPEFLTYFQNEAQLEKSRLLSDRFSAERPKGSFSTLEIQRTEQGDSAMYLCASSLVTLGYGYTFGSGTRLTVV.